This T cell receptor beta chain was profiled in a study of T cell repertoires in cytomegalovirus infection. Study observations and caveats: HLA-C-restricted, CMV-specific TCR beta clonotypes were dominant ex vivo.

CDR1 is DFQATT and CDR2 is SNEGSKA in the germline V gene (reference sequence). V was clipped by 5 bases and J by 3 bases; unmatched bases: 6. The CDR3 has 15 amino acids. Of note for this clonotype: Its cognate antigen is unknown.

TCRdb reprocessed the reads with MiXCR, giving one entry per CDR3 protein. This sample has a few hundred thousand distinct CDR3 sequences; approximately 25% occur once, and the top ten carry 13%. This TCR came from a human donor in good health (CMV status not recorded). Some clones in this sample may be carry-over from other donors' samples. J is TRBJ2-3 and V is TRBV20-1; 12 nucleotides line up with TRBD1. Sequences were derived from cultured PBMCs, sampled from culture after CMV antigen stimulation. CDR3 bases: TGCAGTGCTGGGGACAGGGGGCGAGAGACAGATACGCAGTATTTT. This gives the protein CSAGDRGRETDTQYF.